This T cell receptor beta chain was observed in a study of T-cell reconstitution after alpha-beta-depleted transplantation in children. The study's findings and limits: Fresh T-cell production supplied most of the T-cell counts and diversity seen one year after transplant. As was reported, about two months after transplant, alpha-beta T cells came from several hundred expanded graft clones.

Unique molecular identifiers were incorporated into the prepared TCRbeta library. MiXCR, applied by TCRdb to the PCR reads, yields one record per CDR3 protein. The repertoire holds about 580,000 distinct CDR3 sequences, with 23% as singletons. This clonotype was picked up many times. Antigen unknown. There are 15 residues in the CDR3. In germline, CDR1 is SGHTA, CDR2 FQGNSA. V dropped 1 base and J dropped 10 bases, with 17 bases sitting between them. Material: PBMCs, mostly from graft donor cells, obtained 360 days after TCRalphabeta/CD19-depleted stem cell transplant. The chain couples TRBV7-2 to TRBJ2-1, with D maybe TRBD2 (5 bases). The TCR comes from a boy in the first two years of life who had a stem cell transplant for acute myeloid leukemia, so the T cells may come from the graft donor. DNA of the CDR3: TGTGCCAGCAGCTTAGGATTGCGGAGGAGATGGGAGCAGTTCTTC. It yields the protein CASSLGLRRRWEQFF.